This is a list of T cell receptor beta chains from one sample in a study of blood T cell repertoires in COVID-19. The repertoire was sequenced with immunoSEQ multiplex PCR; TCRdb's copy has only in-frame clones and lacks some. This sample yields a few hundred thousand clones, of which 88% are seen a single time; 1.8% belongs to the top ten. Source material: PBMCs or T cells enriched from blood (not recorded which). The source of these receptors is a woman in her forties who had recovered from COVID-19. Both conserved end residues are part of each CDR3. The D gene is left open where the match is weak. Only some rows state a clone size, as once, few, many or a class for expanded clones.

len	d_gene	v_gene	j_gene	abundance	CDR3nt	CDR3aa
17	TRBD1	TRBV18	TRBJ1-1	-	TGTGCCAGCTCACCTAGTTTACCCCAGGGGGCTGACACTGAAGCTTTCTTT	CASSPSLPQGADTEAFF
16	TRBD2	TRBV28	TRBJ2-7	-	TGTGCCAGCAGTTTTTTGCCCGGTGGGGGGGACTACGAGCAGTACTTC	CASSFLPGGGDYEQYF
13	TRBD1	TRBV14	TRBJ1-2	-	TGTGCCAGCAGCCAACCAGGGGGCGTCGCCTACACCTTC	CASSQPGGVAYTF
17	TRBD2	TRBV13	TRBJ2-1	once	TGTGCCAGCAGCCCAACCCCTGGCGGGAGAACTTCCCATGAGCAGTTCTTC	CASSPTPGGRTSHEQFF
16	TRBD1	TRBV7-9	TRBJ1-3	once	TGTGCCAGCAGCTCGCCAGAGGACAGGGCTGGAAACACCATATATTTT	CASSSPEDRAGNTIYF
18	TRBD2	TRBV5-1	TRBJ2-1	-	TGCGCCAGTAAAAGGGACTATAGCGGACCTAAAACGAGCAATGAGCAGTTCTTC	CASKRDYSGPKTSNEQFF
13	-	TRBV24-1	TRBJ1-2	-	TGTGCCACCAGTGATTCCGACATGCAGGGCTACACCTTC	CATSDSDMQGYTF
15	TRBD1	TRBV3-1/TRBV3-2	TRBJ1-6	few	TGTGCCAGCAGCCCGTCAACAGGGGGCGATTCACCCCTCCACTTT	CASSPSTGGDSPLHF
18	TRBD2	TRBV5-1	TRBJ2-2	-	TGCGCCAGCTCCGACGGGACTAGCGGGAGTTTTTTCACCGGGGAGCTGTTTTTT	CASSDGTSGSFFTGELFF
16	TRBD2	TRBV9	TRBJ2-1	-	TGTGCCAGCAGCGTAGGGGGGACTAGCGGAGGGCGTGAGCAGTTCTTC	CASSVGGTSGGREQFF
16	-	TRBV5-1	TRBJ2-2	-	TGCGCCAGCAGCTTAAGGGGCAGGGGGAACACCGGGGAGCTGTTTTTT	CASSLRGRGNTGELFF
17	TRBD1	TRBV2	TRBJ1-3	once	TGTGCCAGCAGTTTTATTTCCGGGACAGGAGGAGGAAACACCATATATTTT	CASSFISGTGGGNTIYF
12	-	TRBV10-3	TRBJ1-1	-	TGTGCCATCAGTGGGGCCCGAAATCAAGCTTTCTTT	CAISGARNQAFF
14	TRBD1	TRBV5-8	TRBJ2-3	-	TGTGCCAGCAGCCAAGGACAGGGTGGTGATACGCAGTATTTT	CASSQGQGGDTQYF
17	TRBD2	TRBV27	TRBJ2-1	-	TGTGCCAGCAGAACCGGGACTAGCGGGAGCTCCTACAATGAGCAGTTCTTC	CASRTGTSGSSYNEQFF
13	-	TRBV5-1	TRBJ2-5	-	TGCGCCAGCAGCTTGTTAGCGGAAGAGACCCAGTACTTC	CASSLLAEETQYF
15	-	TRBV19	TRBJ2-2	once	TGTGCCAGTAGTGCGGGACAGCTGAACACCGGGGAGCTGTTTTTT	CASSAGQLNTGELFF
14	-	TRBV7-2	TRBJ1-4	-	TGTGCCAGCAGCGCGGACAGATATAATGAAAAACTGTTTTTT	CASSADRYNEKLFF
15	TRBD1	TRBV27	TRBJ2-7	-	TGTGCCAGCAGTTCCCCAGGACAGGGAACCTACGAGCAGTACTTC	CASSSPGQGTYEQYF
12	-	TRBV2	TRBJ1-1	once	TGTGCCAGCAGTGAAGAAGTAGGGGCAGCTTTCTTT	CASSEEVGAAFF
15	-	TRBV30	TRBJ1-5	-	TGTGCCTGGAGTGTAGGTGGGAGAGGCAATCAGCCCCAGCATTTT	CAWSVGGRGNQPQHF
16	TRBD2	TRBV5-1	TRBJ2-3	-	TGCGCCAGCAGCTTGGCCGGCGGGAGCGGGGCAGATACGCAGTATTTT	CASSLAGGSGADTQYF
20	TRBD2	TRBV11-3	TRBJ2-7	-	TGTGCCAGCAGCTCCTCCGCTTGTAGGCTAGCGGGAGAGATTCTCTGCGAGCAGTACTTC	CASSSSACRLAGEILCEQYF
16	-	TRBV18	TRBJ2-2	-	TGTGCCAGCTCACCGATGCAGGGCGTGGGAAGTGGGGAGCTGTTTTTT	CASSPMQGVGSGELFF
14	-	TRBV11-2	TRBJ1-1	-	TGTGCCAGCAGTCGAACCCCCAAGCGGGCTGAAGCTTTCTTT	CASSRTPKRAEAFF
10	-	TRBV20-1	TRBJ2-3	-	TGCACCCCGGGTGGGGATACGCAGTATTTT	CTPGGDTQYF
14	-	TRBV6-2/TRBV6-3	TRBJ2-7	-	TGTGCCAGCAGTTGGAGACAGTCCCCCTACGAGCAGTACTTC	CASSWRQSPYEQYF
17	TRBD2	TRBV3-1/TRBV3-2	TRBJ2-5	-	TGTGCCAGCAGCCAAGATCAGCCGGCGGGAGACGGTAAGACCCAGTACTTC	CASSQDQPAGDGKTQYF